Included here is one T cell receptor (beta chain) sequence, with context. The V end lost 10 bases, the J end lost 1 base, and 13 bases lay between the germline ends. Germline V gives CDR1 ENHRY, CDR2 SYGVKD. The CDR3 loop spans 13 amino acids. Free of recent acute infections or vaccinations, the donors were healthy HIV-negative adults. The data derive from a study of shared clonotypes between healthy human individuals. Deep-level running was used for the assay. Ten immunoSEQ deep assay plates were used by the authors to sequence unsorted PBMC DNA. Per the original data handling: Because ImmunoSEQ provided only junction sequences with no quality scores, the filtering differed. Produced via immunoSEQ multiplex PCR; TCRdb's table is partial and in-frame only. D and trimming come from the DNA, and the V and J calls and clone size come from that table. The sample yields some 490,000 clones, 70% to 85% seen once.

This TCR was recovered from a woman in her 40s in good health. Some clones in this sample may be carry-over from other donors' samples. V is TRBV10-3 and J is TRBJ2-5; no reliable D call. Sequencing was carried out using PBMCs. The CDR3 coding sequence is TGTGCCACCCTGTTCCCTGGCCAAGAGACCCAGTACTTC. Protein product: CATLFPGQETQYF.